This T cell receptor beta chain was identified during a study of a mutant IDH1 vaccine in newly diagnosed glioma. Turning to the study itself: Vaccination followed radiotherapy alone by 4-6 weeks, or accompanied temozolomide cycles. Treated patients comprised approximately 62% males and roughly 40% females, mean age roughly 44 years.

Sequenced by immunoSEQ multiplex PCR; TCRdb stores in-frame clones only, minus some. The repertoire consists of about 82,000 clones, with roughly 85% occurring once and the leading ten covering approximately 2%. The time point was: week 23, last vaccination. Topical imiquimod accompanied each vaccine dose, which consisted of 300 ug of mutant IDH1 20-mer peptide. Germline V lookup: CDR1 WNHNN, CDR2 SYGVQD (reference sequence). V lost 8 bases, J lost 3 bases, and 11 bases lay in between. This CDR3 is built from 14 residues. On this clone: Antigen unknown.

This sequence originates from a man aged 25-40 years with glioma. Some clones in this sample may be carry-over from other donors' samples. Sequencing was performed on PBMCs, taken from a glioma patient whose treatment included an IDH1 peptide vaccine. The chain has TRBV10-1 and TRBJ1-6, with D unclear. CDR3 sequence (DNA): TGCGCCAGCGGTTTGGGCAACTATAATTCACCCCTCCACTTT. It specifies CASGLGNYNSPLHF.